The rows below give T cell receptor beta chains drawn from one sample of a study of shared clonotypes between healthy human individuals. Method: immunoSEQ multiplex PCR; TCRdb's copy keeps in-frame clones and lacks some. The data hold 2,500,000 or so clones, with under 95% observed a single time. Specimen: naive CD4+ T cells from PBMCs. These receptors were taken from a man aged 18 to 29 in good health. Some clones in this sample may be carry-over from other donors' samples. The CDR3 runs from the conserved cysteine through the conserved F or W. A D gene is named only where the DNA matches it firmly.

CASSERRGNQPQHF | TGTGCCAGCAGTGAACGCAGGGGCAATCAGCCCCAGCATTTT | NA | TRBJ1-5 | TRBV2
CATGQGNYGYTF | TGTGCCACTGGACAGGGAAACTATGGCTACACCTTC | TRBD1 | TRBJ1-2 | TRBV6-1
CASSPPKGTGELFF | TGTGCCAGCTCACCACCGAAGGGGACCGGGGAGCTGTTTTTT | NA | TRBJ2-2 | TRBV18
CASSPYQGDTQYF | TGTGCCAGCTCACCATATCAGGGAGATACGCAGTATTTT | NA | TRBJ2-3 | TRBV18
CASSRPTSGSTDTQYF | TGCGCCAGCAGCCGGCCGACTAGCGGGAGCACAGATACGCAGTATTTT | TRBD2 | TRBJ2-3 | TRBV5-1
CAWRGSGRPGTQYF | TGTGCCTGGAGAGGGAGCGGGAGACCGGGGACCCAGTACTTC | TRBD2 | TRBJ2-5 | TRBV30
CASSPTQGSGANVLTF | TGTGCCAGCTCACCCACCCAAGGCTCTGGGGCCAACGTCCTGACTTTC | NA | TRBJ2-6 | TRBV18
CASTGVNTEAFF | TGTGCCAGCACAGGGGTGAACACTGAAGCTTTCTTT | NA | TRBJ1-1 | TRBV28
CASRADRGLYNEQFF | TGTGCCAGCAGGGCGGACAGGGGGCTTTACAATGAGCAGTTCTTC | NA | TRBJ2-1 | TRBV21-1
CASSLTSASTDTQYF | TGTGCCAGCAGCTTGACTAGCGCCAGCACAGATACGCAGTATTTT | TRBD2 | TRBJ2-3 | TRBV5-4
CAISDRVDTGELFF | TGTGCCATCAGTGACAGGGTGGACACCGGGGAGCTGTTTTTT | NA | TRBJ2-2 | TRBV10-3